What follows are 18 T cell receptor beta chains derived from one specimen sequenced in a study of blood T cell repertoires in COVID-19. Repertoires were generated with immunoSEQ multiplex PCR, while TCRdb's copy carries only in-frame clones and drops some. The sample shows approximately 130,000 clones, 83% of them seen only once. The source material was PBMCs or T cells enriched from blood (not recorded which). The receptor source for this set is a man aged 25-45 years who had recovered from COVID-19.

This chain joins TRBV2 and TRBJ1-1, with D uncertain. Deletions cut 7 bases from V and 1 base from J, with 10 bases between. The CDR3 spans 13 residues. Germline CDR1 reads SNHLY; CDR2 reads FYNNEI. This CDR3 reads CASMIRGNTEAFF. The CDR3 bases are TGTGCCAGCATGATACGGGGGAACACTGAAGCTTTCTTT. Using reference TRBV2 and TRBJ1-1 for the parts outside the CDR3, the full variable domain is EPEVTQTPSHQVTQMGQEVILRCVPISNHLYFYWYRQILGQKVEFLVSFYNNEISEKSEIFDDQFSVERPDGSNFTLKIRSTKLEDSAMYFCASMIRGNTEAFFGQGTRLTVV.

This clone has just a few counts. This chain joins TRBV10-1 and TRBJ2-7; tentatively, D is TRBD1 (6 bases). This CDR3 comprises 15 residues. Germline-derived CDR1 and CDR2 are WNHNN and SYGVQD (reference sequence). V lost 0 bases and J lost 2, with 11 bases in between. The chain's CDR3 is CASSESRGLAYEQYF. CDR3 coding DNA: TGCGCCAGCAGTGAGTCCAGGGGTTTGGCCTACGAGCAGTACTTC.

The table lists this clone with a few counts. V is TRBV7-9 and J is TRBJ2-5; 7 bases line up with TRBD2. The CDR3 is 13 residues long. V dropped 5 bases and J dropped 5; count of bases not matched to a gene: 5. Germline assignment: CDR1 SEHNR and CDR2 FQNEAQ (reference sequence). DNA of the CDR3: TGTGCCAGCAGCGGAACTAGCGCGGAGACCCAGTACTTC. This gives the protein CASSGTSAETQYF.

The chain combines TRBV29-1 with TRBJ1-2, with TRBD1 matching 9 bases. The CDR3 is 12 amino acids. Germline-derived CDR1 and CDR2 are SQVTM and ANQGSEA. Trimming took 4 bases from V and 7 from J; bases not matched to a gene: 4. The chain's CDR3 is CSVGDRAGGYTF. In DNA form, the CDR3 reads TGCAGCGTTGGGGACAGGGCGGGTGGCTACACCTTC.

The rearrangement joins TRBV27 to TRBJ2-1; 7 bases align to TRBD2. Germline CDR1 reads MNHEY; CDR2 reads SMNVEV (reference sequence). The CDR3 sequence is 14 residues long. V shed 7 bases and J 7 bases; nucleotides not matched to a gene: 10. CDR3 nucleotide sequence: TGTGCCAGCACGGGTGGGGGGGTTAGGAATGAGCAGTTCTTC. Translating gives CASTGGGVRNEQFF.

The chain joins TRBV5-5 to TRBJ2-5; 11 nucleotides match TRBD2. This CDR3 is 14 amino acids long. Germline lookup yields CDR1 SGHKS and CDR2 YYEKEE (reference sequence). Trimming took 2 bases from V and 4 from J; bases not matched to a gene: 1. Here the CDR3 reads CASSFTSGGETQYF. The CDR3 DNA reads as TGTGCCAGCAGCTTTACTAGCGGGGGAGAGACCCAGTACTTC.

The chain recombines TRBV12-3 or TRBV12-4 with TRBJ1-6; TRBD1 aligns across 7 bases. V lost 5 bases, J lost 5 bases, and 0 bases stayed unmatched. This CDR3 is built from 13 residues. The CDR3 DNA reads TGTGCCAGCAGTGACAGGGATAATTCACCCCTCCACTTT. Its translation is CASSDRDNSPLHF.

V gene TRBV5-6 combines with J gene TRBJ1-3; D unclear. The germline CDR1 and CDR2 sequences are SGHDT and YYEEEE. The V end was cut by 3 bases, the J end by 0 bases, with 7 bases between. This CDR3 comprises 14 residues. The CDR3 protein is CASSSTSSGNTIYF. The CDR3 DNA is TGTGCCAGCAGCTCAACTAGCTCTGGAAACACCATATATTTT.

This clone was counted at least ten times. The chain is built from TRBV5-4 and TRBJ2-1, with TRBD2 identical over 10 bases. The germline CDR1 and CDR2 sequences are SGHNT and YYREEE (reference sequence). V shed 5 bases and J 8 bases; nucleotides not matched to a gene: 7. The CDR3 is 14 amino acids. CDR3 sequence: CASSPTSGWDEQFF. The CDR3 DNA is TGTGCCAGCAGTCCGACTAGCGGGTGGGATGAGCAGTTCTTC.

This sequence joins TRBV11-1 and TRBJ1-2; the D gene is possibly TRBD1 (5 bases). Trimming cost V 4 bases and J 4 bases, with 16 bases left between them. The CDR3 extends over 15 amino acids. Germline CDR1 reads SGHAT; CDR2 reads FQDESV (reference sequence). The CDR3 reads CASSSPQLGGYGYTF. CDR3 coding DNA: TGTGCCAGCAGCTCGCCGCAGCTGGGGGGCTATGGCTACACCTTC.

This clone was counted a few times. The chain employs TRBV29-1 and TRBJ1-2, with D possibly being TRBD1 (5 bases). The CDR3 loop spans 12 amino acids. Trimming shortened V by 1 base and J by 7 bases, and 10 bases separated the two germline ends. Per germline, CDR1 SQVTM and CDR2 ANQGSEA. CDR3: CSVEGSGGGYTF. The DNA of the CDR3 is TGCAGCGTTGAAGGGTCCGGGGGTGGCTACACCTTC.

The rearrangement links TRBV19 to TRBJ1-5, with D possibly being TRBD1 (5 bases). Germline values: CDR1 LNHDA, CDR2 SQIVND (reference sequence). With 3 bases removed from V and 1 base from J, the gap between germline ends came to 10 bases. The CDR3 consists of 15 residues. In DNA form, the CDR3 reads TGTGCCAGTAGTATCCTCGGGGGGAGCAATCAGCCCCAGCATTTT. Translating gives CASSILGGSNQPQHF. The full variable domain, in which reference TRBV19 and TRBJ1-5 provide the parts outside the CDR3, is DGGITQSPKYLFRKEGQNVTLSCEQNLNHDAMYWYRQDPGQGLRLIYYSQIVNDFQKGDIAEGYSVSREKKESFPLTVTSAQKNPTAFYLCASSILGGSNQPQHFGDGTRLSIL.

The rearrangement uses TRBV2 and TRBJ1-1, with D possibly being TRBD1 (5 bases). Between the trimmed V and J ends, which lost 8 bases and 5 bases, there was a span of 18 bases. The CDR3 extends over 14 amino acids. Germline V lookup: CDR1 SNHLY, CDR2 FYNNEI. The CDR3 DNA follows: TGTGCCAGCGACAGCTTGAATCACCAGACTGAAGCTTTCTTT. Its translation: CASDSLNHQTEAFF. Full variable domain (rest looked up from reference TRBV2 and TRBJ1-1): EPEVTQTPSHQVTQMGQEVILRCVPISNHLYFYWYRQILGQKVEFLVSFYNNEISEKSEIFDDQFSVERPDGSNFTLKIRSTKLEDSAMYFCASDSLNHQTEAFFGQGTRLTVV.

This clone was counted once. This chain uses TRBV14 with TRBJ2-2; TRBD2 matches at 9 bases. V shed 0 bases, J shed 2 bases, and the junction held 4 bases outside the gene matches. This CDR3 comprises 17 residues. Per germline, CDR1 SGHDN and CDR2 FVKESK. The CDR3 reads CASSQDLLAGNTGELFF. CDR3 in DNA: TGTGCCAGCAGCCAAGATTTACTAGCGGGTAACACCGGGGAGCTGTTTTTT.

The CDR3 DNA sequence: TGCAGCGTTGAATTACAGGGTCGGGATGGGCCCCAGCATTTT. Amino acids: CSVELQGRDGPQHF. The J gene is TRBJ1-5, the V gene TRBV29-1, with D maybe TRBD1 (6 bases). Germline V CDR1 and CDR2: SQVTM, ANQGSEA. Trimming cost V 2 bases and J 9 bases, with 17 bases left between them. The CDR3 extends over 14 amino acids. The entire variable domain, with the rest obtained from reference TRBV29-1 and TRBJ1-5, is as follows: SAVISQKPSRDICQRGTSLTIQCQVDSQVTMMFWYRQQPGQSLTLIATANQGSEATYESGFVIDKFPISRPNLTFSTLTVSNMSPEDSSIYLCSVELQGRDGPQHFGDGTRLSIL.

The V call is TRBV9, the J call TRBJ2-5, with 12 bases matching TRBD1. The CDR3 extends over 15 amino acids. Germline V gene data show CDR1 as SGDLS and CDR2 as YYNGEE. The ends lost 6 bases at V and 4 bases at J; junction bases unmatched: 7. DNA of the CDR3: TGTGCCAGCACTCAGGGGGACAGGGGGCGAGAGACCCAGTACTTC. Protein product: CASTQGDRGRETQYF. The complete variable domain, with remaining parts taken from reference TRBV9 and TRBJ2-5, reads DSGVTQTPKHLITATGQRVTLRCSPRSGDLSVYWYQQSLDQGLQFLIQYYNGEERAKGNILERFSAQQFPDLHSELNLSSLELGDSALYFCASTQGDRGRETQYFGPGTRLLVL.

The chain links TRBV5-4 to TRBJ2-7, with TRBD2 matching over 14 bases. Germline CDR1 SGHNT, CDR2 YYREEE (reference sequence). Germline trimming cut 1 base from V and 6 bases from J; bases unmatched to any gene: 3. The CDR3 is 15 amino acids. CDR3 sequence: CASSLWGTSGSEQYF. The CDR3 nucleotides read TGTGCCAGCAGCTTGTGGGGGACTAGCGGGAGCGAGCAGTACTTC.

The sample holds a few counts of this clone. The chain links TRBV11-2 to TRBJ1-4; 9 bases are a match to TRBD1. The CDR3 extends over 17 amino acids. Germline loops: CDR1 SGHAT, CDR2 FQNNGV. The junction had 10 bases not matched to a gene; V was cut back by 3 bases and J by 5 bases. Here the CDR3 DNA reads TGTGCCAGCAGCTTTAGGTCCGGGACAGGGAGGAATGAAAAACTGTTTTTT. It translates to CASSFRSGTGRNEKLFF.